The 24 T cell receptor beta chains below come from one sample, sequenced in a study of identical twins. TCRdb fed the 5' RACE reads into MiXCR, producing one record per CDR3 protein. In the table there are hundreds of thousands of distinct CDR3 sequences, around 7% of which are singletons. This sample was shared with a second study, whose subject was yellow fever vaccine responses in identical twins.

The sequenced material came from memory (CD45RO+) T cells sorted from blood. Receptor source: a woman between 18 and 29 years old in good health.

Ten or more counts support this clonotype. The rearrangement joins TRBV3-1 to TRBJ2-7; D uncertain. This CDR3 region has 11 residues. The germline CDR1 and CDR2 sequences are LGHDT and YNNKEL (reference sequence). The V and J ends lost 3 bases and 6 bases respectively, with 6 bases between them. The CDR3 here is CASSHGLEQYV. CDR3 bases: TGTGCCAGCAGCCATGGGCTCGAGCAGTACGTC.

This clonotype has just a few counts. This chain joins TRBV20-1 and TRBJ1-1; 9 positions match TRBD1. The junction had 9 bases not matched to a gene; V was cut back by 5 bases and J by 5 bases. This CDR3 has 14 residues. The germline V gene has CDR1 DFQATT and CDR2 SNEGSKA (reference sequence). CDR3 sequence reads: CSAFIPGTGTEAFF. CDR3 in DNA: TGCAGTGCTTTCATTCCCGGGACAGGGACTGAAGCTTTCTTT.

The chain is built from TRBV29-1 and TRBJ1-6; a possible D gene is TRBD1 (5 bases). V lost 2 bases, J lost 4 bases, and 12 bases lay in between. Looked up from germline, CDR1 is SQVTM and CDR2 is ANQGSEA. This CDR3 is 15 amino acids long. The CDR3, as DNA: TGCAGCGTTGAAATTTTAGGGGCGTATAATTCACCCCTCCACTTT. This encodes CSVEILGAYNSPLHF.

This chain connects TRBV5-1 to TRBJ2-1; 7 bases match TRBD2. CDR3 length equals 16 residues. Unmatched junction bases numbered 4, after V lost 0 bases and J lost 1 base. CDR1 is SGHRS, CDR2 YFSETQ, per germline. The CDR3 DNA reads TGCGCCAGCAGCTTGGTCGGGCGGGGGTCCTACAATGAGCAGTTCTTC. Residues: CASSLVGRGSYNEQFF.

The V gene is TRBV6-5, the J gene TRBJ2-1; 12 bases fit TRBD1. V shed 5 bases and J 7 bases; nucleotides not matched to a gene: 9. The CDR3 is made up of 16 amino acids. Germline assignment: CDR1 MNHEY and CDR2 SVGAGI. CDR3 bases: TGTGCCAGCAGTACCTCGGGGACAGGGGGCAGAAATGAGCAGTTCTTC. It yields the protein CASSTSGTGGRNEQFF.

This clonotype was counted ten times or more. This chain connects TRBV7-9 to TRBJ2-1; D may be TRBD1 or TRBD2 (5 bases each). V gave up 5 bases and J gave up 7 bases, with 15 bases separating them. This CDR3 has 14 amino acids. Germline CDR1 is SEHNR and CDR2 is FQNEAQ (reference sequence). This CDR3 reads CASSQGAVGNEQFF. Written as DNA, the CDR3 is TGTGCCAGCAGCCAGGGAGCGGTTGGGAATGAGCAGTTCTTC.

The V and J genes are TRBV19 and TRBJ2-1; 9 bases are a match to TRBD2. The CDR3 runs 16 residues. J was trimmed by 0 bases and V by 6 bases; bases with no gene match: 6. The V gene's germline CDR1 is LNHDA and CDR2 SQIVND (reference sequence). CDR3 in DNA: TGTGCCAGTAGCAACCTAGCGGGACGCTCCTACAATGAGCAGTTCTTC. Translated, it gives CASSNLAGRSYNEQFF.

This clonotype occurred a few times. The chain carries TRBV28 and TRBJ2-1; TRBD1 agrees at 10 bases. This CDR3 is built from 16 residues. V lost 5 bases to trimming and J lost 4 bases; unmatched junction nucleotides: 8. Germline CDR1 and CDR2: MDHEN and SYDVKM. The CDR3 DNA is TGTGCCAGCAGTACACTGGGACAGGGGAATTACAATGAGCAGTTCTTC. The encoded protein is CASSTLGQGNYNEQFF.

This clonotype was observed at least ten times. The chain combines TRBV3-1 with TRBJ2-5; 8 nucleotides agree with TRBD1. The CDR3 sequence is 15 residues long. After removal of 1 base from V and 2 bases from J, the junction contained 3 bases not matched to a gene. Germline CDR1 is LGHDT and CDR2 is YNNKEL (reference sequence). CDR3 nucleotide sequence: TGTGCCAGCAGCCAAGCGACAGGGGCGCAAGAGACCCAGTACTTC. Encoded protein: CASSQATGAQETQYF.

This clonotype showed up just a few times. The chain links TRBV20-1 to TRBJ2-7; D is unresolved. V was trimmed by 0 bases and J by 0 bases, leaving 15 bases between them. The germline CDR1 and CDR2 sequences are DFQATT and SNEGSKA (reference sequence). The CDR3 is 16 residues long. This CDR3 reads CSARDDRAISSYEQYF. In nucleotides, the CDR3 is TGCAGTGCTAGAGACGATAGGGCAATCAGCTCCTACGAGCAGTACTTC.

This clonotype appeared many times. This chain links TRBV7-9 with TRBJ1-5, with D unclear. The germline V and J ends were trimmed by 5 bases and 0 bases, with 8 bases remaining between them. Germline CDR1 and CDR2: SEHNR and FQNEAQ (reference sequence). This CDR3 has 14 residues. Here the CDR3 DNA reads TGTGCCAGCAGCCCCGGATATAGCAATCAGCCCCAGCATTTT. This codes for CASSPGYSNQPQHF.

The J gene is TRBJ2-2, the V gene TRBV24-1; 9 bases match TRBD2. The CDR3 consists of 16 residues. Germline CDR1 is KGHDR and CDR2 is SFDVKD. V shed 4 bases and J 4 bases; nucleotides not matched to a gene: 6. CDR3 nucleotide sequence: TGTGCCACCAGTGACCCAAGCGGGAGGAGCACCGGGGAGCTGTTTTTT. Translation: CATSDPSGRSTGELFF.

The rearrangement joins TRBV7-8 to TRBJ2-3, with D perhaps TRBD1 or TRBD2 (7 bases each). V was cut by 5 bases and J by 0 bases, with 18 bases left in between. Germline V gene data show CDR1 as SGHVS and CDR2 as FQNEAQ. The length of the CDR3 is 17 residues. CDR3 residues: CASSPGGASPSTDTQYF. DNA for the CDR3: TGTGCCAGCAGCCCAGGGGGGGCTAGTCCTAGCACAGATACGCAGTATTTT.

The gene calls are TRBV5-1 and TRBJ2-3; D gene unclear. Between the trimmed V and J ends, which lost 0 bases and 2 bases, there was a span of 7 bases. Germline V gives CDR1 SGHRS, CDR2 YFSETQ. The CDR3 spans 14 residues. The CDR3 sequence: CASSLAPSTDTQYF. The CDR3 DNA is TGCGCCAGCAGCTTGGCTCCGTCCACAGATACGCAGTATTTT.

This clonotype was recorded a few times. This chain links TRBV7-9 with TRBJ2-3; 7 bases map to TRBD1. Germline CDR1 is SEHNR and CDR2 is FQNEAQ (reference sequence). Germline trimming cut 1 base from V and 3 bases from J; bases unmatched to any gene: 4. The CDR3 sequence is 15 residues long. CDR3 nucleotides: TGTGCCAGCAGCTTAGGGGTCAGGGGGACAGATACGCAGTATTTT. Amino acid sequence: CASSLGVRGTDTQYF.

DNA of the CDR3: TGTGCCAGCAGTTTAGTGGGCACTTACACCGGGGAGCTGTTTTTT. This sequence encodes CASSLVGTYTGELFF. The J gene is TRBJ2-2, the V gene TRBV12-3 or TRBV12-4; no clear D gene. The V end lost 1 base, the J end lost 3 bases, and 9 bases lay between the germline ends. CDR3 size: 15 residues.

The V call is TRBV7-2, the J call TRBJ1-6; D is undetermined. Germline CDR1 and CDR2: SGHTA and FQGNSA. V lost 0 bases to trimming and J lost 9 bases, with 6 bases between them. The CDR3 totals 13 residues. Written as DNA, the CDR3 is TGTGCCAGCAGCTTAGCTACGGGTTCACCCCTCCACTTT. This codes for CASSLATGSPLHF.

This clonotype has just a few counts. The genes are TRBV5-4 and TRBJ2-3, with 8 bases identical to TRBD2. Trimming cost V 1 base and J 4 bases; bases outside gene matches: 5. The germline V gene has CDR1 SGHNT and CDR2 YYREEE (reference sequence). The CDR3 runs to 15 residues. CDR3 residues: CASSLISGKADTQYF. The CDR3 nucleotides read TGTGCCAGCAGCTTGATTAGCGGGAAGGCAGATACGCAGTATTTT.

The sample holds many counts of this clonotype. The CDR3 DNA sequence: TGCGCCAGCAGCCTAGCGGGAGGAGACACCGGGGAGCTGTTTTTT. Translating gives CASSLAGGDTGELFF. V is TRBV4-1 and J is TRBJ2-2, with TRBD2 matching 10 bases. Germline V gene sequence: CDR1 MGHRA, CDR2 YSYEKL. This CDR3 region has 15 residues. Trimming at V came to 4 bases and at J to 3 bases, leaving 2 bases not matched to a gene.

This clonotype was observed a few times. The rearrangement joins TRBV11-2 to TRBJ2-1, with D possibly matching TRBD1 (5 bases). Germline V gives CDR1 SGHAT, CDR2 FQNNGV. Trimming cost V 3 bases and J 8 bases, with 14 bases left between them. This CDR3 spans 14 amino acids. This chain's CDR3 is CASSLQGPFDEQFF. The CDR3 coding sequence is TGTGCCAGCAGCTTGCAGGGCCCATTCGATGAGCAGTTCTTC.

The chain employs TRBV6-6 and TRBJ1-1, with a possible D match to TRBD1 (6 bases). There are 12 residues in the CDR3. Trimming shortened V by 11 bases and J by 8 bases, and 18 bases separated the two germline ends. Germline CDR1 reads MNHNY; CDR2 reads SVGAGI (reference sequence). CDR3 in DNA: TGTGCCTCTTCAACGGCCGACAGGGAAGCTTTCTTT. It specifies CASSTADREAFF.

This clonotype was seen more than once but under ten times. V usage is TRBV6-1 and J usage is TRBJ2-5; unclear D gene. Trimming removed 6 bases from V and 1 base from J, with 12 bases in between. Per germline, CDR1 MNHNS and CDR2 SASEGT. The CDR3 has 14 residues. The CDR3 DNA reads TGTGCCAGCAGCCCCCGATCACTCCAAGAGACCCAGTACTTC. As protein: CASSPRSLQETQYF.

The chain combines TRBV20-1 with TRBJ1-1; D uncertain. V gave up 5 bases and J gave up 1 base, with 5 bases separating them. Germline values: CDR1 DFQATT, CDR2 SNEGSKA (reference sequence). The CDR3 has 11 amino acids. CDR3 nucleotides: TGCAGTGCTCTCCAGAACACTGAAGCTTTCTTT. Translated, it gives CSALQNTEAFF.

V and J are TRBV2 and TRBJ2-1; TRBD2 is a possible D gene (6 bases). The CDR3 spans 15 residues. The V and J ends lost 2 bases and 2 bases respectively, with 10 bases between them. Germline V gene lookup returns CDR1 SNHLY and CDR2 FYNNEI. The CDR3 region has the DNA TGTGCCAGCAGTGAAAACGCGGGGCCCTACAATGAGCAGTTCTTC. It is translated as CASSENAGPYNEQFF.